These 24 T cell receptor beta chains share one sample of origin, sequenced in a study of T-cell memory formation after mild COVID-19. TCRdb processed the 5' RACE reads anew with MiXCR; each CDR3 protein has one entry. The sample lists under 450,000 distinct CDR3 sequences; 23% were seen once. The sample consisted of PBMCs or a T cell subset sorted from them (not recorded which). Receptor source: an adult woman who had mild COVID-19 (a few samples of this study predate the infection). Cell type and time point are not known.

This clonotype was counted many times. The V gene is TRBV12-3 or TRBV12-4, the J gene TRBJ2-1; 11 positions match TRBD2. This CDR3 has 15 amino acids. The ends lost 8 bases at V and 7 bases at J; junction bases unmatched: 10. The CDR3: CASAMTSGTGNEQFF. CDR3 sequence (DNA): TGTGCCAGCGCCATGACTAGCGGGACAGGAAATGAGCAGTTCTTC.

The V call is TRBV18, the J call TRBJ1-5; D ambiguous. V was cut by 3 bases and J by 3 bases, with 9 bases left in between. This CDR3 spans 14 amino acids. Per germline, CDR1 KGHSH and CDR2 LQKENI. The CDR3 reads CASSPSVTNQPQHF. As DNA, the CDR3 is TGTGCCAGCTCACCCTCGGTCACCAATCAGCCCCAGCATTTT.

This clonotype was detected many times. The chain links TRBV5-1 to TRBJ2-5, with 9 bases lining up with TRBD1. The CDR3 has 14 amino acids. The junction had 5 bases not matched to a gene; V was cut back by 4 bases and J by 4 bases. Germline CDR1 is SGHRS and CDR2 is YFSETQ. CDR3 sequence reads: CASSLGQGVETQYF. CDR3 DNA sequence: TGCGCCAGCAGCCTGGGACAGGGTGTAGAGACCCAGTACTTC.

The chain has TRBV12-3 or TRBV12-4 and TRBJ2-3; perhaps TRBD2 as D (5 bases). V gave up 3 bases and J gave up 2 bases, with 15 bases separating them. This CDR3 has 16 amino acids. The CDR3 reads CASSFSRRTHTDTQYF. The CDR3 region has the DNA TGTGCCAGCAGTTTCTCCCGGAGGACCCACACAGATACGCAGTATTTT.

The V gene is TRBV29-1, the J gene TRBJ1-2; unclear D gene. The CDR3 is 13 residues long. The ends were cut back, 0 bases at V and 2 bases at J, with 7 bases in the middle. Germline loops: CDR1 SQVTM, CDR2 ANQGSEA. Written as DNA, the CDR3 is TGCAGCGTTGAAGATCGGCAGAACTATGGCTACACCTTC. It specifies CSVEDRQNYGYTF.

This clonotype came up a few times. The chain links TRBV6-5 to TRBJ2-7; TRBD2 aligns across 7 bases. The V gene end was trimmed by 0 bases and the J gene end by 0 bases; junction bases not matched to a gene: 8. The CDR3 length is 17 residues. Germline V gives CDR1 MNHEY, CDR2 SVGAGI. The CDR3 sequence is CASSYSRASGYSYEQYF. The DNA for the CDR3 is TGTGCCAGCAGTTACTCGAGAGCTAGCGGATACTCCTACGAGCAGTACTTC.

The DNA for the CDR3 is TGTGCCAGCCTCCCGACCCTGAGCTCCTACGAGCAGTACTTC. Amino acid sequence: CASLPTLSSYEQYF. The V call is TRBV27, the J call TRBJ2-7; no reliable D call. This CDR3 comprises 14 residues. Germline assignment: CDR1 MNHEY and CDR2 SMNVEV (reference sequence). Trimming removed 8 bases from V and 0 bases from J, with 14 bases in between.

The chain uses TRBV29-1 and TRBJ2-1; 7 nucleotides match TRBD2. CDR1 SQVTM and CDR2 ANQGSEA come from the germline V gene. V was clipped by 3 bases and J by 8 bases; unmatched bases: 7. The CDR3 has 13 residues. The CDR3 reads CSVDNQGGDEQFF. In DNA form, the CDR3 reads TGCAGCGTTGATAACCAGGGAGGGGATGAGCAGTTCTTC.

The table lists this clonotype with a few counts. The genes are TRBV11-2 and TRBJ2-5, with TRBD1 identical over 7 bases. CDR3 size: 14 residues. V trimming: 3 bases; J trimming: 5 bases; junction bases outside the gene matches: 6. Germline CDR1 reads SGHAT; CDR2 reads FQNNGV. For the CDR3, the DNA is TGTGCCAGCAGCTTCCCGACAGGGCGTGAGACCCAGTACTTC. Encoded protein: CASSFPTGRETQYF.

This clonotype has a handful of counts. This chain links TRBV20-1 with TRBJ2-7; the D is unclear. CDR1 and CDR2 (germline): DFQATT, SNEGSKA (reference sequence). The CDR3 spans 11 residues. Trimming stripped 4 bases from V and 3 bases from J, with 7 bases between. CDR3 residues: CSATSLYEQYF. In nucleotides, the CDR3 is TGCAGTGCTACATCCCTCTACGAGCAGTACTTC.

This chain joins TRBV7-8 and TRBJ1-3; TRBD1 agrees at 11 bases. This CDR3 region has 20 residues. Germline trimming cut 0 bases from V and 0 bases from J; bases unmatched to any gene: 10. The germline V gene encodes CDR1 SGHVS and CDR2 FQNEAQ. CDR3 sequence reads: CASSLALGTGGPRSGNTIYF. The CDR3 DNA sequence: TGTGCCAGCAGCTTAGCCCTCGGGACAGGGGGTCCACGCTCTGGAAACACCATATATTTT.

V gene TRBV12-5 combines with J gene TRBJ2-2; 8 nucleotides align to TRBD2. CDR3 size: 16 residues. Per germline, CDR1 LGHNT and CDR2 FRNRAP. Trimming removed 7 bases from V and 3 bases from J; junction bases left unmatched: 10. CDR3 amino acids: CASERRREVYTGELFF. CDR3 sequence (DNA): TGTGCTAGTGAGCGACGGCGGGAGGTCTACACCGGGGAGCTGTTTTTT.

This clonotype has only a few counts. The chain is built from TRBV14 and TRBJ2-3; a weak D match, TRBD1 (5 bases). Germline loops: CDR1 SGHDN, CDR2 FVKESK. CDR3 length: 14 residues. The germline V and J ends were trimmed by 2 bases and 5 bases, with 11 bases remaining between them. The CDR3 loop reads CASSQQGIGDTQYF. The CDR3 region has the DNA TGTGCCAGCAGCCAACAGGGTATCGGAGATACGCAGTATTTT.

This clonotype has more than one count but fewer than ten. CDR3 sequence (DNA): TGCGCCAGCAGCTTGAGGGTTGTGGAGACCCAGTACTTC. This encodes CASSLRVVETQYF. V gene TRBV5-1 combines with J gene TRBJ2-5; no clear D. The CDR3 totals 13 residues. Trimming cost V 1 base and J 5 bases, with 9 bases left between them. Germline lookup yields CDR1 SGHRS and CDR2 YFSETQ. Filled out from reference TRBV5-1 and TRBJ2-5, the complete variable domain reads KAGVTQTPRYLIKTRGQQVTLSCSPISGHRSVSWYQQTPGQGLQFLFEYFSETQRNKGNFPGRFSGRQFSNSRSEMNVSTLELGDSALYLCASSLRVVETQYFGPGTRLLVL.

The V call is TRBV12-3 or TRBV12-4, the J call TRBJ1-6; no clear D gene. The CDR3 contains 14 residues. Between the trimmed V and J ends, which lost 6 bases and 10 bases, there was a span of 16 bases. The chain's CDR3 is CASSDSGVASPLHF. CDR3 nucleotides: TGTGCCAGCAGCGATTCAGGAGTGGCCTCACCCCTCCACTTT.

The rearrangement links TRBV10-3 to TRBJ2-7, with D tentatively TRBD2 (6 bases). The ends were cut back, 6 bases at V and 0 bases at J, with 15 bases in the middle. The CDR3 length is 15 residues. Germline V gene lookup returns CDR1 ENHRY and CDR2 SYGVKD. The CDR3 region is CAISQSGSSSYEQYF. The CDR3 nucleotides read TGTGCCATCAGCCAGAGCGGGTCGAGCTCCTACGAGCAGTACTTC.

This clonotype came up once. The genes are TRBV4-3 and TRBJ2-7; perhaps TRBD2 as D (5 bases). V lost 4 bases and J lost 0, with 16 bases in between. The CDR3 contains 16 residues. CDR1 and CDR2 from the germline V gene are LGHNA and YSLEER. CDR3 amino acids: CASSRRPGESSYEQYF. CDR3 sequence (DNA): TGCGCCAGCAGCCGCCGCCCCGGGGAGAGCTCCTACGAGCAGTACTTC.

The genes are TRBV12-3 or TRBV12-4 and TRBJ2-1; 12 bases map to TRBD2. The J segment lost 10 bases and the V segment lost 5 bases, leaving 12 bases of the junction unmatched. The CDR3 is 16 residues long. The CDR3 coding sequence is TGTGCCAGCAGTAAAACTAGCGGGGGGCCCTTAGGAGAGCAGTTCTTC. This codes for CASSKTSGGPLGEQFF.

The chain recombines TRBV20-1 with TRBJ1-2; D is possibly TRBD1 (5 bases). The CDR3 runs 13 residues. Germline V gene data show CDR1 as DFQATT and CDR2 as SNEGSKA (reference sequence). The V end lost 2 bases, the J end lost 6 bases, and 13 bases lay between the germline ends. CDR3 residues: CSARSREGNGYTF. The CDR3 nucleotides read TGCAGTGCTAGATCCAGGGAGGGCAATGGCTACACCTTC.

In DNA form, the CDR3 reads TGTGCCAGCAGCGTAGAAGGGACCCCGATTTGGCCCCAGCATTTT. This encodes CASSVEGTPIWPQHF. The rearrangement links TRBV9 to TRBJ1-5; possible D gene TRBD1, 5 bases. V was pared by 0 bases and J by 9 bases, with 16 bases between. The V gene's germline CDR1 is SGDLS and CDR2 YYNGEE. CDR3 length: 15 amino acids.

This clonotype was observed a handful of times. The V call is TRBV4-1, the J call TRBJ2-2; D perhaps matches TRBD2 (7 bases). The CDR3 extends over 16 amino acids. Germline values: CDR1 MGHRA, CDR2 YSYEKL. V shed 1 base and J shed 3 bases, with 12 bases lying between them. The CDR3 region is CASSQGTAGYTGELFF. For the CDR3, the DNA is TGCGCCAGCAGCCAAGGGACAGCGGGGTACACCGGGGAGCTGTTTTTT.

This clonotype was counted only a few times. The V and J genes are TRBV10-3 and TRBJ1-5; D is uncertain. This CDR3 contains 16 residues. Per the germline V gene, CDR1 is ENHRY and CDR2 is SYGVKD. Trimming removed 5 bases from V and 5 bases from J, with 19 bases in between. The CDR3 sequence: CAISPGPGRADQPQHF. Here the CDR3 DNA reads TGTGCCATCAGTCCAGGTCCGGGGAGGGCGGATCAGCCCCAGCATTTT.

The chain couples TRBV5-1 to TRBJ2-1; TRBD1 aligns across 7 bases. CDR1 and CDR2 (germline): SGHRS, YFSETQ. CDR3 length: 14 residues. V lost 3 bases and J lost 8; bases outside the gene matches: 8. CDR3 sequence: CASSYPDRRYEQFF. For the CDR3, the DNA is TGCGCCAGCAGCTACCCGGACAGGAGATATGAGCAGTTCTTC.

This clonotype has a single count. The V gene is TRBV7-9, the J gene TRBJ2-7; D unresolved. The CDR3 is 13 residues long. V lost 1 base, J lost 3 bases, and 7 bases lay in between. Germline CDR1 is SEHNR and CDR2 is FQNEAQ (reference sequence). The CDR3 is CASSLGSNYEQYF. CDR3 nucleotide sequence: TGTGCCAGCAGCTTAGGCAGCAACTACGAGCAGTACTTC. The whole variable domain, remainder taken from reference TRBV7-9 and TRBJ2-7, is DTGVSQNPRHKITKRGQNVTFRCDPISEHNRLYWYRQTLGQGPEFLTYFQNEAQLEKSRLLSDRFSAERPKGSFSTLEIQRTEQGDSAMYLCASSLGSNYEQYFGPGTRLTVT.